A selection of T cell receptor beta chains follows, all from one sample in a study of T cell responses to AZD1222 COVID-19 vaccine. TCRdb's copy holds only in-frame clones and misses some; the assay was immunoSEQ multiplex PCR. In the table there are about 220,000 clones, about 93% of which are singletons. Here the sequenced sample was peripheral blood, taken on day 0 of MenACWY control vaccination. Every receptor here comes from an adult in good health. Each CDR3 is given with its conserved first and last residue. The D gene is left open where the match is weak. Clone size is stated in some rows and not others, as once, few, many or a class when expanded.

D: TRBD1
V: TRBV4-2
size: -
J: TRBJ1-2
DNA: TGTGCCAGCAGCCTCGGGACAGGAACGACTAACTATGGCTACACCTTC
CDR3: CASSLGTGTTNYGYTF

D: -
V: TRBV21-1
size: -
J: TRBJ1-5
DNA: TGTGCCAGCAGCAAAGCGCTATGGGGTCTTGGGCAGCCCCAGCATTTT
CDR3: CASSKALWGLGQPQHF

D: -
V: TRBV28
size: -
J: TRBJ2-7
DNA: TGTGCCAGCGGACAGGGAGGGATTTACGAGCAGTACTTC
CDR3: CASGQGGIYEQYF

D: TRBD1
V: TRBV19
size: -
J: TRBJ2-7
DNA: TGTGCCAGTAGTAGCAGCTGGACAGGGAACAACGAGCAGTACTTC
CDR3: CASSSSWTGNNEQYF

D: -
V: TRBV11-2
size: -
J: TRBJ2-5
DNA: TGTGCCAGCAGCTCCTCCCGGGTCCAAGAGACCCAGTACTTC
CDR3: CASSSSRVQETQYF

D: -
V: TRBV5-1
size: -
J: TRBJ1-2
DNA: TGCGCCAGCAGCCGGGCCGGAGAGGCCTTTAACTATGGCTACACCTTC
CDR3: CASSRAGEAFNYGYTF

D: TRBD1
V: TRBV24-1
size: -
J: TRBJ2-1
DNA: TGTGCCACCAGTGGCGGACAGGGGGCTAGCTATGAGCAGTTCTTC
CDR3: CATSGGQGASYEQFF

D: -
V: TRBV3-1/TRBV3-2
size: -
J: TRBJ1-6
DNA: TGTGCCAGCAGCCCCGACTACATCCCGGATTCACCCCTCCACTTT
CDR3: CASSPDYIPDSPLHF

D: TRBD1
V: TRBV15
size: -
J: TRBJ2-7
DNA: TGTGCCACCAGCAGAGCCCCGCTACTCCGGGACAGGGCCTACGAGCAGTACTTC
CDR3: CATSRAPLLRDRAYEQYF

D: TRBD1
V: TRBV28
size: -
J: TRBJ2-1
DNA: TGTGCCAGCAGTCTCCGACAGGGGAGAAATGAGCAGTTCTTC
CDR3: CASSLRQGRNEQFF

D: TRBD1
V: TRBV5-1
size: -
J: TRBJ2-1
DNA: TGCGCCAGCAGCTCCTCCGCGACAGGGGACAATGAGCAGTTCTTC
CDR3: CASSSSATGDNEQFF

D: TRBD2
V: TRBV7-2
size: -
J: TRBJ2-3
DNA: TGTGCCAGCAGCTTTAGCGGGGGCACAGATACGCAGTATTTT
CDR3: CASSFSGGTDTQYF

D: -
V: TRBV6-1
size: -
J: TRBJ2-3
DNA: TGTGCCAGCAGTGAAGCGCGGGCCAGGAGATTCACAGATACGCAGTATTTT
CDR3: CASSEARARRFTDTQYF

D: -
V: TRBV7-6
size: -
J: TRBJ2-3
DNA: TGTGCCAGCAGCTTAGGCTCCTTCTCTAGCACAGATACGCAGTATTTT
CDR3: CASSLGSFSSTDTQYF

D: -
V: TRBV6-5
size: -
J: TRBJ1-1
DNA: TGTGCCAGCAGTTACTCTTCCGGGACTAACACTGAAGCTTTCTTT
CDR3: CASSYSSGTNTEAFF

D: -
V: TRBV5-1
size: -
J: TRBJ1-1
DNA: TGCGCCAGCAGCGGAACAGGGAGTTACACTGAAGCTTTCTTT
CDR3: CASSGTGSYTEAFF

D: -
V: TRBV11-3
size: once
J: TRBJ2-5
DNA: TGTGCCAGCAGCTCTCCAGGGAGAGAGACCCAGTACTTC
CDR3: CASSSPGRETQYF

D: -
V: TRBV12-3/TRBV12-4
size: -
J: TRBJ2-1
DNA: TGTGCCAGCAGTTTTAGGAATTACAATGAGCAGTTCTTC
CDR3: CASSFRNYNEQFF

D: -
V: TRBV19
size: -
J: TRBJ1-1
DNA: TGTGCCAGTAGTATAAACGGGCAGAACACTGAAGCTTTCTTT
CDR3: CASSINGQNTEAFF

D: -
V: TRBV6-5
size: -
J: TRBJ1-4
DNA: TGTGCCACCACCTTCGGGACCTCAGGGAGTGAAAAACTGTTTTTT
CDR3: CATTFGTSGSEKLFF

D: TRBD2
V: TRBV9
size: -
J: TRBJ2-3
DNA: TGTGCCAGCAGCGCTTCTAGCGGGGGGGCCGATACGCAGTATTTT
CDR3: CASSASSGGADTQYF

D: -
V: TRBV19
size: once
J: TRBJ1-1
DNA: TGTGCCAGTAGTATCCGGGGGTTAGGGACTGAAGCTTTCTTT
CDR3: CASSIRGLGTEAFF

D: TRBD2
V: TRBV15
size: -
J: TRBJ2-3
DNA: TGTGCCACCAGCAGCCACGGGGGGGCGCAGTATTTT
CDR3: CATSSHGGAQYF

D: -
V: TRBV5-4
size: -
J: TRBJ1-4
DNA: TGTGCCAGCAGCTTGGTGGGTGGTAATAATGAAAAACTGTTTTTT
CDR3: CASSLVGGNNEKLFF

D: -
V: TRBV3-1/TRBV3-2
size: -
J: TRBJ1-4
DNA: TGTGCCAGCAGCCAAATGGCAAGGGGTACTGGGACGGCAACTAATGAAAAACTGTTTTTT
CDR3: CASSQMARGTGTATNEKLFF

D: -
V: TRBV18
size: -
J: TRBJ2-3
DNA: TGTGCCAGCCTGGGAAGCGATACGCAGTATTTT
CDR3: CASLGSDTQYF

D: -
V: TRBV6-2/TRBV6-3
size: -
J: TRBJ1-5
DNA: TGTGCCAGCAGCACCCTGACAGTAAAGGTATCACATCAGCCCCAGCATTTT
CDR3: CASSTLTVKVSHQPQHF

D: -
V: TRBV19
size: -
J: TRBJ1-3
DNA: TGTGCCAGTAGTATAAGACAGGATACCTCTGGAAACACCATATATTTT
CDR3: CASSIRQDTSGNTIYF

D: -
V: TRBV5-4
size: many
J: TRBJ1-2
DNA: TGTGCCAGCAGCACGGCTGGAGGTATTGGCTATGGCTACACCTTC
CDR3: CASSTAGGIGYGYTF

D: -
V: TRBV5-6
size: -
J: TRBJ2-5
DNA: TGTGCCAGCAGCTCCAGGGTGGGGAGAGAGACCCAGTACTTC
CDR3: CASSSRVGRETQYF